This entry describes one TCR beta chain. The V and J ends lost 7 bases and 8 bases, in that order; junction bases with no gene match: 9. Germline V gene sequence: CDR1 WSHSY, CDR2 SAAADI. The CDR3 covers 16 residues. In the authors' methods: Reference gene primer amplification yielded estimated nucleated cell counts. TCRdb's table, derived via immunoSEQ multiplex PCR, lists solely in-frame clones and lacks some. The DNA gave D and trimming, while V, J and clone size come from that table. The sample shows 150,000 to 200,000 clones, around 89% of them seen only once. The sample is drawn from a study of blood T cell repertoires in COVID-19. Looking at the study overall: From T cells, B-cell-depleted T cells, or PBMCs came the material, which was cDNA or gDNA.

The sample was peripheral blood. This rearrangement joins TRBV10-2 to TRBJ2-1, with 15 nucleotides matching TRBD2. The origin of this receptor is a middle-aged man with acute or convalescent COVID-19. The DNA of the CDR3 is TGCGCCAGCACCAGTGGACTAGCGGGAGGGTGGCATGAGCAGTTCTTC. Amino acids: CASTSGLAGGWHEQFF.